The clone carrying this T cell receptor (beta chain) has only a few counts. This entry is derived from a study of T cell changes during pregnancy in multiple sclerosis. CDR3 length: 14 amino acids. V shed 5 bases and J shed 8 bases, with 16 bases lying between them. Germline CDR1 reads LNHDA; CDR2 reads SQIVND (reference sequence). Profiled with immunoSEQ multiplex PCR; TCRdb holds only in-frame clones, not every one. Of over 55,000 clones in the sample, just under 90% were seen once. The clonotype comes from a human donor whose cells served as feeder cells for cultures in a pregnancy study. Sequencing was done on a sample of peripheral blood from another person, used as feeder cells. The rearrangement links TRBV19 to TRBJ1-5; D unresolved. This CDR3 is CASSQYAAEKPQHF. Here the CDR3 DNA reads TGTGCCAGTAGTCAATATGCCGCCGAGAAGCCCCAGCATTTT.